Described below is a single T cell receptor beta chain sequence and its context. Its antigen is unknown. Investigators took RNA and DNA out together from about 20-30 mg of unsorted bulk tissue. TCR beta cDNA came from about 450 ng total RNA, primed with a constant-region primer. Three-round nested multiplex PCR performed with slightly modified ARM-PCR produced the TCR beta libraries. Investigators reported that the first two PCR rounds, at 10 to 11 cycles each, used TRBV1-TRBV30 forward primers with a C-beta reverse primer. TCRdb processed the multiplex PCR reads anew with MiXCR; each CDR3 protein has one entry. The data contain tens of thousands of distinct CDR3 sequences, about two thirds of them singletons. The data are from a study of tumor-infiltrating lymphocytes in primary liver carcinoma. Study-wide results and caveats: Only about 7.5-24% of top clones were detected in all five tumor regions.

The CDR3 is made up of 17 amino acids. The TCR sequence derives from a man aged 35 to 55 with primary liver carcinoma and hepatitis B virus infection. The V and J genes are TRBV12-2 and TRBJ2-1; no check of the table's D call, TRBD1, against the DNA was made. TRBV12-2 is a pseudogene. Sequenced input: liver tumor tissue from sampling region 2. Described subset: tumor region T2, inferior pole. CDR3 coding DNA: TGTGTCAGCACCATTGGGCCCGGGTTACACTCATACAATGAGCAGTTCTTC. It yields the protein CVSTIGPGLHSYNEQFF.